Following are 10 T cell receptor beta chains from one sample sequenced in a study of OX40 agonist ivuxolimab in advanced cancers. The data were produced by immunoSEQ multiplex PCR, yet TCRdb's version contains in-frame clones alone and is incomplete. The repertoire holds roughly 72,000 clones, with roughly 94% as singletons. The source was CD4+ or CD8+ T cells sorted from blood, collected in a trial of the OX40 agonist ivuxolimab. Receptors originate from an adult with an advanced solid tumor such as melanoma, head and neck, liver or kidney cancer.

This chain links TRBV7-9 with TRBJ2-5; TRBD1 matches at 7 bases. CDR3 length: 14 amino acids. V lost 4 bases, J lost 2 bases, and 4 bases stayed unmatched. Per germline, CDR1 SEHNR and CDR2 FQNEAQ (reference sequence). CDR3 coding DNA: TGTGCCAGCAGCTCGGACAGGAGGCAAGAGACCCAGTACTTC. Amino acids: CASSSDRRQETQYF. Full variable domain (remainder filled in from reference TRBV7-9 and TRBJ2-5): DTGVSQNPRHKITKRGQNVTFRCDPISEHNRLYWYRQTLGQGPEFLTYFQNEAQLEKSRLLSDRFSAERPKGSFSTLEIQRTEQGDSAMYLCASSSDRRQETQYFGPGTRLLVL.

V and J are TRBV4-1 and TRBJ1-1; tentative D call: TRBD1 (5 bases). CDR3 size: 13 residues. Per germline, CDR1 MGHRA and CDR2 YSYEKL. Deletions cut 4 bases from V and 5 bases from J, with 11 bases between. The CDR3 spells CASSRIGATEAFF. CDR3 DNA sequence: TGCGCCAGCAGCCGCATTGGGGCAACTGAAGCTTTCTTT.

The chain is built from TRBV5-4 and TRBJ2-2; 8 bases fit TRBD1. The CDR3 covers 15 residues. CDR1 and CDR2 from the germline V gene are SGHNT and YYREEE (reference sequence). V was clipped by 4 bases and J by 5 bases; unmatched bases: 7. The CDR3 coding sequence is TGTGCCAGCAGCCGCCGGGACAGGTTGACCGGGGAGCTGTTTTTT. It codes for CASSRRDRLTGELFF.

This chain links TRBV4-2 with TRBJ2-3; D is unresolved. Germline V gives CDR1 LGHNA, CDR2 YNFKEQ. CDR3 size: 15 residues. Trimming stripped 1 base from V and 0 bases from J, with 8 bases between. For the CDR3, the DNA is TGTGCCAGCAGCCAAGGCCTAAGTAGCACAGATACGCAGTATTTT. Protein product: CASSQGLSSTDTQYF.

The chain carries TRBV7-2 and TRBJ2-1, with 11 bases fitting TRBD1. This CDR3 contains 16 residues. CDR1 and CDR2 from the germline V gene are SGHTA and FQGNSA. Germline trimming cut 5 bases from V and 8 bases from J; bases unmatched to any gene: 11. The CDR3 sequence: CASSPLRTGGRDEQFF. The CDR3 DNA is TGTGCCAGCAGCCCGCTCCGGACAGGGGGCAGGGATGAGCAGTTCTTC.

V is TRBV4-1 and J is TRBJ1-6; TRBD1 agrees at 8 bases. The CDR3 has 16 residues. The J segment lost 8 bases and the V segment lost 3 bases, leaving 9 bases of the junction unmatched. Germline V gene data show CDR1 as MGHRA and CDR2 as YSYEKL. Here the CDR3 DNA reads TGCGCCAGCAGCCACGGCCCGACAGGGGAATATTCACCCCTCCACTTT. It translates to CASSHGPTGEYSPLHF.

The chain carries TRBV5-8 and TRBJ2-1; D gene unclear. Germline loops: CDR1 SGHTS, CDR2 YDEGEE. Trimming took off 2 bases at V and 0 bases at J, with 12 bases between the two ends. The CDR3 length is 16 residues. CDR3 sequence: CASSFDPWSSYNEQFF. The CDR3 DNA sequence: TGTGCCAGCAGCTTCGACCCTTGGAGCTCCTACAATGAGCAGTTCTTC.

The CDR3 reads CASSIVGGWNTEAFF. Written as DNA, the CDR3 is TGTGCCAGTAGTATAGTTGGTGGTTGGAACACTGAAGCTTTCTTT. This chain links TRBV19 with TRBJ1-1; D remains ambiguous. Trimming shortened V by 1 base and J by 1 base, and 10 bases separated the two germline ends. The CDR3 is 15 residues long. Germline assignment: CDR1 LNHDA and CDR2 SQIVND (reference sequence).

V and J are TRBV6-6 and TRBJ2-7; tentative D call: TRBD1 (6 bases). The germline V gene encodes CDR1 MNHNY and CDR2 SVGAGI (reference sequence). V lost 2 bases, J lost 4 bases, and 15 bases lay in between. This CDR3 has 15 amino acids. CDR3 residues: CASSYLPAGTYEQYF. In DNA form, the CDR3 reads TGTGCCAGCAGTTACCTGCCGGCAGGGACATACGAGCAGTACTTC.

The chain recombines TRBV5-4 with TRBJ2-5; 10 nucleotides match TRBD2. The V gene end was trimmed by 0 bases and the J gene end by 2 bases; junction bases not matched to a gene: 1. This CDR3 contains 15 residues. The V gene's germline CDR1 is SGHNT and CDR2 YYREEE (reference sequence). CDR3: CASSLELAGQETQYF. Here the CDR3 DNA reads TGTGCCAGCAGCTTGGAACTAGCGGGGCAAGAGACCCAGTACTTC.